The 16 T cell receptor beta chains below all came from one sample that was sequenced in a study of Tregs in tolerant kidney transplant recipients. Using immunoSEQ multiplex PCR, the repertoire was profiled, and TCRdb retains in-frame clones only, with some absent. The repertoire holds 100,000 to 130,000 clones, with around 89% as singletons. The sequencing used CD4+ T cells from blood, collected before the transplant. Receptor source: a human donor who received a combined kidney and bone marrow transplant.

The CDR3 sequence: CASSLGGGRGRETQYF. CDR3 bases: TGTGCCAGCAGCTTAGGTGGTGGCAGGGGGAGAGAGACCCAGTACTTC. The rearrangement uses TRBV7-2 and TRBJ2-5, with 7 bases identical to TRBD1. The CDR3 is made up of 16 amino acids. The ends lost 1 base at V and 4 bases at J; junction bases unmatched: 9. Per the germline V gene, CDR1 is SGHTA and CDR2 is FQGNSA. Looking up the rest from reference TRBV7-2 and TRBJ2-5 gives the full variable domain: GAGVSQSPSNKVTEKGKDVELRCDPISGHTALYWYRQSLGQGLEFLIYFQGNSAPDKSGLPSDRFSAERTGGSVSTLTIQRTQQEDSAVYLCASSLGGGRGRETQYFGPGTRLLVL.

This sequence joins TRBV19 and TRBJ2-5; perhaps TRBD2 as D (5 bases). V lost 7 bases to trimming and J lost 0 bases, with 9 bases between them. CDR3 length: 13 residues. Germline CDR1 LNHDA, CDR2 SQIVND (reference sequence). CDR3 coding DNA: TGTGCCAGTATGGGCGGGTACCAAGAGACCCAGTACTTC. It yields the protein CASMGGYQETQYF.

This chain links TRBV28 with TRBJ1-1; the D gene is possibly TRBD1 (6 bases). The ends were cut back, 8 bases at V and 1 base at J, with 17 bases in the middle. The CDR3 runs 15 residues. Germline CDR1 reads MDHEN; CDR2 reads SYDVKM. The CDR3 DNA reads TGTGCCAGCCAGGGGTGGGGAGAGCAGAACACTGAAGCTTTCTTT. Translation: CASQGWGEQNTEAFF.

The chain links TRBV11-2 to TRBJ2-7; TRBD2 aligns across 9 bases. This CDR3 has 17 amino acids. CDR1 is SGHAT, CDR2 FQNNGV, per germline. The V segment lost 0 bases and the J segment 3 bases; nucleotides outside the gene matches: 9. CDR3 bases: TGTGCCAGCAGCTTAGATGGCGGGAGGGCCTTTAACTACGAGCAGTACTTC. Residues: CASSLDGGRAFNYEQYF.

The chain employs TRBV5-5 and TRBJ2-2; 8 bases are shared with TRBD2. The V segment lost 0 bases and the J segment 1 base; nucleotides outside the gene matches: 8. The CDR3 sequence is 18 residues long. From germline, CDR1 is SGHKS and CDR2 YYEKEE (reference sequence). Here the CDR3 reads CASSLGLANRLNTGELFF. The CDR3 nucleotides are TGTGCCAGCAGCTTGGGACTAGCGAATCGATTGAACACCGGGGAGCTGTTTTTT.

The J gene is TRBJ2-1, the V gene TRBV27; 7 bases line up with TRBD1. Germline assignment: CDR1 MNHEY and CDR2 SMNVEV (reference sequence). Losses at the gene ends were 3 bases for V and 12 bases for J; bases not matched to a gene: 11. The CDR3 has 14 amino acids. DNA of the CDR3: TGTGCCAGCAGTTTGAGACAGGGTGGGTTGTGGCAGTTCTTC. Residues: CASSLRQGGLWQFF.

The CDR3 sequence is CASSRASQDRRSPEAFF. The CDR3 DNA sequence: TGTGCCAGTAGTAGGGCATCTCAGGACAGGCGGTCCCCTGAAGCTTTCTTT. The chain recombines TRBV19 with TRBJ1-1, with 7 bases aligning to TRBD1. This CDR3 contains 17 residues. CDR1 and CDR2 (germline): LNHDA, SQIVND (reference sequence). With 4 bases clipped from V and 6 bases from J, the junction kept 17 bases outside the gene matches.

CDR3 sequence (DNA): TGTGCCAGCAGTGACTCCGGGACTAGCGGGGGGGTTGAGCAGTTCTTC. This sequence encodes CASSDSGTSGGVEQFF. The chain uses TRBV6-4 and TRBJ2-1, with 16 bases that match TRBD2. With V trimmed by 0 bases and J by 9 bases, 2 bases remained unmatched. The V gene's germline CDR1 is MRHNA and CDR2 SNTAGT. There are 16 residues in the CDR3.

V and J are TRBV9 and TRBJ1-6, with D unresolved. CDR1 is SGDLS and CDR2 is YYNGEE in the germline V gene. This CDR3 has 13 residues. V dropped 0 bases and J dropped 7 bases, with 5 bases sitting between them. The CDR3: CASSVGRNSPLHF. CDR3 coding DNA: TGTGCCAGCAGCGTAGGGAGGAATTCACCCCTCCACTTT.

The chain links TRBV5-1 to TRBJ2-4; 8 bases line up with TRBD2. Per germline, CDR1 SGHRS and CDR2 YFSETQ. V lost 6 bases and J lost 15; bases outside the gene matches: 20. The CDR3 is 15 residues long. CDR3 in amino acids: CASTPLGGGPGGWYF. The CDR3 DNA reads TGCGCCAGCACCCCCTTGGGCGGGGGGCCCGGTGGGTGGTACTTC.

This sequence joins TRBV5-1 and TRBJ1-2; D remains unclear. The V end was cut by 2 bases, the J end by 6 bases, with 11 bases between. The CDR3 covers 13 residues. Germline V gives CDR1 SGHRS, CDR2 YFSETQ. CDR3 region: CASSFARSDGYTF. Here the CDR3 DNA reads TGCGCCAGCAGCTTCGCCAGGTCCGATGGCTACACCTTC.

This sequence joins TRBV15 and TRBJ2-7; 8 bases agree with TRBD2. The CDR3 consists of 16 residues. Germline values: CDR1 LNHNV, CDR2 YYDKDF (reference sequence). Losses at the gene ends were 3 bases for V and 2 bases for J; bases not matched to a gene: 9. The CDR3 here is CATSRFDGGGAYEQYF. CDR3 coding DNA: TGTGCCACCAGCAGGTTCGACGGGGGGGGAGCCTACGAGCAGTACTTC.

Only one count was recorded for this clone. The chain has TRBV30 and TRBJ2-5, with TRBD2 matching 7 bases. The J segment lost 3 bases and the V segment lost 3 bases, leaving 1 base of the junction unmatched. CDR1 is GTSNPN, CDR2 SVGIG, per germline (reference sequence). The CDR3 is 12 amino acids. The CDR3 protein is CAWRLAKETQYF. The DNA for the CDR3 is TGTGCCTGGAGACTAGCGAAAGAGACCCAGTACTTC.

This chain connects TRBV5-5 to TRBJ1-6, with a possible D match to TRBD1 (5 bases). The germline V and J ends were trimmed by 6 bases and 7 bases, with 17 bases remaining between them. Germline CDR1 and CDR2: SGHKS and YYEKEE (reference sequence). CDR3 length: 15 residues. This chain's CDR3 is CASTEWGRNNSPLHF. The CDR3 DNA follows: TGTGCCAGCACCGAATGGGGCAGGAACAATTCACCCCTCCACTTT.

The CDR3 bases are TGTGCCAGCAGCCCGGACACCTACGAGCAGTACTTC. It codes for CASSPDTYEQYF. The gene calls are TRBV2 and TRBJ2-7; maybe TRBD1 (5 bases). The germline CDR1 and CDR2 sequences are SNHLY and FYNNEI. The V and J ends lost 6 bases and 2 bases respectively, with 8 bases between them. The CDR3 spans 12 residues.

The gene calls are TRBV10-3 and TRBJ2-3, with 9 bases lining up with TRBD2. The CDR3 is made up of 18 amino acids. Unmatched junction bases numbered 13, after V lost 0 bases and J lost 6 bases. Germline CDR1 is ENHRY and CDR2 is SYGVKD. The CDR3 DNA sequence: TGTGCCATCAGTGAGTCGGGAGTCGGCGGGGGGGCTGTGGATACGCAGTATTTT. It is translated as CAISESGVGGGAVDTQYF.